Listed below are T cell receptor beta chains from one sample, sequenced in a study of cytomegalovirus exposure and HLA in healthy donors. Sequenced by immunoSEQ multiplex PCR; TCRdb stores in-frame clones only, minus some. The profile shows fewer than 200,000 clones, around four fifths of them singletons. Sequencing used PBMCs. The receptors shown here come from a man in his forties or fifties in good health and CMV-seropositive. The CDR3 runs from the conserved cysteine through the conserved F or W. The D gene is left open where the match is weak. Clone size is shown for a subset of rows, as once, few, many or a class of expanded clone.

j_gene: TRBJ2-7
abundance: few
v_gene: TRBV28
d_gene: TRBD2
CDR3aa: CASSYFTSGRGDEQYF
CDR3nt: TGTGCCAGCAGTTACTTTACTAGCGGGAGGGGCGACGAGCAGTACTTC

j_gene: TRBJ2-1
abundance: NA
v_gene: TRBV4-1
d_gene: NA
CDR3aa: CASSQSLADPYNEQFF
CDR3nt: TGCGCCAGCAGCCAATCTCTAGCCGATCCTTACAATGAGCAGTTCTTC

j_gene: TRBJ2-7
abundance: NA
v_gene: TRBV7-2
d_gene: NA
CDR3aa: CASSLARGTYEQYF
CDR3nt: TGTGCCAGCAGCTTAGCTCGCGGTACCTACGAGCAGTACTTC

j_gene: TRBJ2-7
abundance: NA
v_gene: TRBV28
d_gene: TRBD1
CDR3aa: CASSLDRGKQYF
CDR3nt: TGTGCCAGCAGCCTAGACAGGGGGAAGCAGTACTTC

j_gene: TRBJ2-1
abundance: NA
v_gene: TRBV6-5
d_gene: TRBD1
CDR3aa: CASSFTGVLYNEQFF
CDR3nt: TGTGCCAGCAGTTTTACAGGGGTCCTCTACAATGAGCAGTTCTTC

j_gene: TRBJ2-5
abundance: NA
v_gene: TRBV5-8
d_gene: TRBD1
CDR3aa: CASSSGTGQETQYF
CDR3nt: TGTGCCAGCAGCTCCGGGACAGGCCAAGAGACCCAGTACTTC

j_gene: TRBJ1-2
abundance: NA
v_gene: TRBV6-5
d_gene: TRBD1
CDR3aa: CASSYADRSYGYTF
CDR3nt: TGTGCCAGCAGTTACGCGGACAGGAGCTATGGCTACACCTTC

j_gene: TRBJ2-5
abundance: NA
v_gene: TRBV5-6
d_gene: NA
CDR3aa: CASSWGGARETQYF
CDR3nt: TGTGCCAGCAGCTGGGGCGGGGCGAGAGAGACCCAGTACTTC

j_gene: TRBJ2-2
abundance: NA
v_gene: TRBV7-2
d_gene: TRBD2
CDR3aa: CASSPWWGTSGLNTGELFF
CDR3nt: TGTGCCAGCAGCCCCTGGTGGGGGACTAGCGGGCTAAACACCGGGGAGCTGTTTTTT

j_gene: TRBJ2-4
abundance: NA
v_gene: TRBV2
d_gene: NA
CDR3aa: CASRQPVGDAKNIQYF
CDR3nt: TGTGCCAGCAGACAGCCTGTCGGGGATGCTAAAAACATTCAGTACTTC

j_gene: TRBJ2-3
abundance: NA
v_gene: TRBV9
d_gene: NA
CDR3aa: CASSVFTGFGGDTQYF
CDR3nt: TGTGCCAGCAGCGTTTTTACAGGGTTTGGGGGAGATACGCAGTATTTT

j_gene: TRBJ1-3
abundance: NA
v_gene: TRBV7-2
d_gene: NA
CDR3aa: CASSLLGNTIYF
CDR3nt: TGTGCCAGCAGCTTACTTGGAAACACCATATATTTT

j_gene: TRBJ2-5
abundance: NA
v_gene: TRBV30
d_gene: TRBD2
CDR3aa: CAWSASGRAETQYF
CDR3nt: TGTGCCTGGAGTGCTAGCGGGAGGGCCGAGACCCAGTACTTC

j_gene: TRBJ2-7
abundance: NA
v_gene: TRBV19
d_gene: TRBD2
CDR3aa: CASSLGLAGGNYEQYF
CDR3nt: TGTGCCAGTAGTCTCGGACTAGCGGGAGGCAACTACGAGCAGTACTTC

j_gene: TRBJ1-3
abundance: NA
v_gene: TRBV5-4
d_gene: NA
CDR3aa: CASRNRNSGNTIYF
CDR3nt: TGTGCCAGCAGGAACAGGAACTCTGGAAACACCATATATTTT

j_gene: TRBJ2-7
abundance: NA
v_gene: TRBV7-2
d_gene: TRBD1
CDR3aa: CASSSGTGVEQYF
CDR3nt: TGTGCCAGCAGCTCAGGGACAGGGGTCGAGCAGTACTTC

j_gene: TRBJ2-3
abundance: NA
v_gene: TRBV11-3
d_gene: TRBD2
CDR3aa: CASSLTSGVADTQYF
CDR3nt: TGTGCCAGCAGCTTGACTAGCGGGGTGGCAGATACGCAGTATTTT

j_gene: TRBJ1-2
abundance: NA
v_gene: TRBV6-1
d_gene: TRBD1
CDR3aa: CASSYPGQSGYTF
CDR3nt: TGTGCCAGCAGTTATCCGGGACAGAGTGGCTACACCTTC

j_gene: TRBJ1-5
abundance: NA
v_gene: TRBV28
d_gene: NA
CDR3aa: CASSLEGLNQPQHF
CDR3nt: TGTGCCAGCAGTTTGGAGGGGCTTAATCAGCCCCAGCATTTT

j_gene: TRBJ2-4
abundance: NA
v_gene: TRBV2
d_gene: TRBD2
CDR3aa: CASSPSGLWGGNSQYF
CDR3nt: TGTGCCAGCAGCCCGTCGGGGCTCTGGGGGGGAAACAGTCAGTACTTC

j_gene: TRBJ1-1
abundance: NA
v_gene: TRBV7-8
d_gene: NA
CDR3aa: CASSVWRLNTEAFF
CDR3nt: TGTGCCAGCAGCGTGTGGCGGTTGAACACTGAAGCTTTCTTT

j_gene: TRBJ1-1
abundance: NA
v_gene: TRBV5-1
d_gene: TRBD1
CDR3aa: CASSLGTGAAEAFF
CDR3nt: TGCGCCAGCAGCTTGGGGACAGGGGCCGCTGAAGCTTTCTTT

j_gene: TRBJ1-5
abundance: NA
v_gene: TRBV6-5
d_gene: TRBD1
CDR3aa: CASARAGGGQPQHF
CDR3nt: TGTGCCAGCGCACGGGCAGGGGGAGGACAGCCCCAGCATTTT

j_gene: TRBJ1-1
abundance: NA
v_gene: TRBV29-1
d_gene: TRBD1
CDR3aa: CSVEGTGGTEAFF
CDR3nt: TGCAGCGTTGAAGGGACAGGGGGCACTGAAGCTTTCTTT

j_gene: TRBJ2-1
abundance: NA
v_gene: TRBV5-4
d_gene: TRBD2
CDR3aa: CASSLNGRKMNEQFF
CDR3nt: TGTGCCAGCAGCTTGAACGGGAGGAAGATGAATGAGCAGTTCTTC

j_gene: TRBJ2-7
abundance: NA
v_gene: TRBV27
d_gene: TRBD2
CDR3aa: CASNKRGGYEQYF
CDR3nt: TGTGCCAGCAACAAGCGGGGGGGATACGAGCAGTACTTC

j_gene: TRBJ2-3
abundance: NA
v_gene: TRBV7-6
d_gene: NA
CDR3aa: CASSLDIGTDTQYF
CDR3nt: TGTGCCAGCAGCCTGGACATTGGCACAGATACGCAGTATTTT

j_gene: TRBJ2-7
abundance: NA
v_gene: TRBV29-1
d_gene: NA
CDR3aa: CSADGDYEQYF
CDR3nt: TGCAGCGCTGACGGTGACTACGAGCAGTACTTC

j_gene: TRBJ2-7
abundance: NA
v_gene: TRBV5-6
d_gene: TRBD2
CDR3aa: CASSFGGRASYEQYF
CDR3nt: TGTGCCAGCAGCTTTGGCGGGAGGGCCTCTTACGAGCAGTACTTC

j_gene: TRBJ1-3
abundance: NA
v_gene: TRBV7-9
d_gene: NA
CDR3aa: CASSLTEIGNTIYF
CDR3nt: TGTGCCAGCAGCTTAACGGAGATTGGAAACACCATATATTTT

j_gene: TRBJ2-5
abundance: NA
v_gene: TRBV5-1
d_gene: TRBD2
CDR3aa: CASSLGTSAFETQYF
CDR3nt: TGCGCCAGCAGCTTGGGTACTAGCGCGTTCGAGACCCAGTACTTC

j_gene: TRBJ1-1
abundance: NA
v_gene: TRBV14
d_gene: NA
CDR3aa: CASSQGALTEAFF
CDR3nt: TGTGCCAGCAGCCAGGGGGCCCTCACTGAAGCTTTCTTT

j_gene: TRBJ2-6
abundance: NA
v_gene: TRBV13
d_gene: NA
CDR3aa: CASSQSDKRSGANVLTF
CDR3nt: TGTGCCAGCAGCCAATCGGACAAACGCTCTGGGGCCAACGTCCTGACTTTC

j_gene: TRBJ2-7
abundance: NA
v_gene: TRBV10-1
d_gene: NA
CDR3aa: CARTSMGFYEQYF
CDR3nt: TGCGCCAGAACTAGCATGGGTTTTTACGAGCAGTACTTC

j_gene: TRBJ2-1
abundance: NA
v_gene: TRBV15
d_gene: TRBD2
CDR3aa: CATSRGTSSYNEQFF
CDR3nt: TGTGCCACCAGCAGGGGGACTAGCTCCTACAATGAGCAGTTCTTC

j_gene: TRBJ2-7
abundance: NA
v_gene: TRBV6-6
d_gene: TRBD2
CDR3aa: CASSYSPGGPYEQYF
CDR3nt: TGTGCCAGCAGTTACTCACCGGGAGGGCCCTACGAGCAGTACTTC

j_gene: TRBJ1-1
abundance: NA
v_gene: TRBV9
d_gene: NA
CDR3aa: CASSSGGGWNTEAFF
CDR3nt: TGTGCCAGCAGCTCCGGGGGGGGGTGGAACACTGAAGCTTTCTTT

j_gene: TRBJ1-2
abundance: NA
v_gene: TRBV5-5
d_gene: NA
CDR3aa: CASSMGGQGRRGYTF
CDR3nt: TGTGCCAGCAGCATGGGGGGGCAGGGACGGAGGGGCTACACCTTC

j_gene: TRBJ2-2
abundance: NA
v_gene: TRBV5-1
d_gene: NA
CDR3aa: CASRSHTEPGELFF
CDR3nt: TGCGCCAGCAGATCCCACACGGAGCCCGGGGAGCTGTTTTTT

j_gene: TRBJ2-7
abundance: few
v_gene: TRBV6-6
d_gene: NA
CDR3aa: CASTDRYYEQYF
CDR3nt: TGTGCCAGCACCGACAGATACTACGAGCAGTACTTC

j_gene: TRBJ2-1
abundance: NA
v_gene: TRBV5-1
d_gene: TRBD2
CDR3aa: CASSLAPSGRTYNEQFF
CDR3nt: TGCGCCAGCAGCTTGGCCCCTAGCGGGAGAACCTACAATGAGCAGTTCTTC

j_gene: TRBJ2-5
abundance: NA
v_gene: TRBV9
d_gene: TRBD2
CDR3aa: CASSVSGSEETQYF
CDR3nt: TGTGCCAGCAGCGTTAGCGGGAGTGAGGAGACCCAGTACTTC

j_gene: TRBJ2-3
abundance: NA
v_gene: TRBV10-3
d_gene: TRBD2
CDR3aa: CAISDNLGGGPGDTQYF
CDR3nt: TGTGCCATCAGTGACAACCTCGGGGGAGGGCCGGGAGATACGCAGTATTTT

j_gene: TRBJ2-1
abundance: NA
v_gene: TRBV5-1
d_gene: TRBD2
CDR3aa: CASAPSGLNEQFF
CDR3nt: TGCGCCAGCGCTCCTAGCGGGCTCAATGAGCAGTTCTTC

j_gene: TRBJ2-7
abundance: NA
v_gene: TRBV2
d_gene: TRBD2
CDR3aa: CASSDTPGLGEQYF
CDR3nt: TGTGCCAGCAGTGATACTCCGGGACTAGGCGAGCAGTACTTC

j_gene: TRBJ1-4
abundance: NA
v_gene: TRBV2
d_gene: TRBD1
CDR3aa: CASRTGGLNEKLFF
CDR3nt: TGTGCCAGCAGGACAGGGGGCCTTAATGAAAAACTGTTTTTT

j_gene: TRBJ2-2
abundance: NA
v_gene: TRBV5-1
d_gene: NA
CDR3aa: CASSLDGRDTGELFF
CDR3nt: TGCGCCAGCAGCTTGGACGGCAGGGACACCGGGGAGCTGTTTTTT

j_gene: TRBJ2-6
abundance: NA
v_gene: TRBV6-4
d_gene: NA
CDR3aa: CASSPQVSGANGLTF
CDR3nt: TGTGCCAGCAGCCCCCAAGTCTCTGGGGCCAACGGCCTGACTTTC

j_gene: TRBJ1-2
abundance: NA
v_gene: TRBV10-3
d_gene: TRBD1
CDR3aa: CAISDPQGPSKNGYTF
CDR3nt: TGTGCCATCAGTGATCCACAGGGGCCCTCGAAGAATGGCTACACCTTC

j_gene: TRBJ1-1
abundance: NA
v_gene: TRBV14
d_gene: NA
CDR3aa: CASSLYKNTEAFF
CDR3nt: TGTGCCAGCAGCCTATACAAGAACACTGAAGCTTTCTTT

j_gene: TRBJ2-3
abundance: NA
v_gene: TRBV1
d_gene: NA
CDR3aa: CTSSLHQRGTDTQYF
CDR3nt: TGCACCAGCAGCCTACACCAGAGGGGCACAGATACGCAGTATTTT

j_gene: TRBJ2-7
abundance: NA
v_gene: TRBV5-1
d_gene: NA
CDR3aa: CASSLEGPEQYF
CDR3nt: TGCGCTAGCAGCTTGGAGGGGCCCGAGCAGTACTTC

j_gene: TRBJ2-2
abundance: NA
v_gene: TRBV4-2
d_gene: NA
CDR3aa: CASSQDHWRADGGELFF
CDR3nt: TGTGCCAGCAGCCAAGATCATTGGAGGGCCGATGGAGGGGAGCTGTTTTTT

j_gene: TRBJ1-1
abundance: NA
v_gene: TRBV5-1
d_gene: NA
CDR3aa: CASSSGTIYTEAFF
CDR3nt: TGCGCCAGCAGCTCCGGGACAATATACACTGAAGCTTTCTTT

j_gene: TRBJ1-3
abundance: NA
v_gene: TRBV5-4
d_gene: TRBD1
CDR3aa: CASSLGGGGGGNTIYF
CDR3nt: TGTGCCAGCAGCTTGGGAGGGGGCGGTGGTGGAAACACCATATATTTT